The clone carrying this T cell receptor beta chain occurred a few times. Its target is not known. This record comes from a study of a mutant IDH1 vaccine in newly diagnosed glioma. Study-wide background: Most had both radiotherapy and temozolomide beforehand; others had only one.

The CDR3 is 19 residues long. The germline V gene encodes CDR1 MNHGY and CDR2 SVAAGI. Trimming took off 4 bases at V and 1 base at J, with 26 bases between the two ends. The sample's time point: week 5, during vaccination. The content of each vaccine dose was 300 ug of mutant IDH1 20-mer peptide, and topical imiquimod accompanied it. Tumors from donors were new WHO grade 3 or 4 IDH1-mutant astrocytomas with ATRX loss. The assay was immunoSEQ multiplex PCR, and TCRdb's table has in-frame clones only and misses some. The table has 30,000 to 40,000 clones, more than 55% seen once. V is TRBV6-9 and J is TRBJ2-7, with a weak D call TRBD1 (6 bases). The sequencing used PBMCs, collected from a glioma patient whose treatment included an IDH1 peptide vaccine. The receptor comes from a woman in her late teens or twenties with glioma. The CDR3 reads CASSCDRKNPTVRSYEQYF. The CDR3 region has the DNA TGTGCCAGCAGTTGTGACAGGAAGAACCCAACAGTTCGGTCCTACGAGCAGTACTTC.